Below, 10 T cell receptor beta chains from the same sample are listed, as sequenced in a study of regulatory T cells in long-lasting Graves disease. Time point: newly diagnosed GD, antithyroid drugs for less than 3 months. The TCR library was prepared using RNA isolated from PBMCs. For TCR beta, libraries came from iRepertoire HTBI primers and Arm-PCR of CDR3 regions. TCRdb re-called the multiplex PCR reads with MiXCR, one entry per CDR3 protein. The sample has approximately 540,000 distinct CDR3 sequences; around 12% are singletons. These data also formed part of another study, on T cells in Graves' hyperthyroidism and ophthalmopathy.

The sequencing here drew on peripheral blood mononuclear cells (PBMCs), taken at new diagnosis, from a patient treated with antithyroid drugs. All receptors come from a woman younger than 45 with Graves disease.

V and J are TRBV7-8 and TRBJ2-5; the D gene is possibly TRBD2 (5 bases). The germline V gene encodes CDR1 SGHVS and CDR2 FQNEAQ. Trimming left V 3 bases short and J 5 bases short, with 19 bases between. This CDR3 comprises 16 residues. CDR3: CASSFRPGTHRETQYF. As DNA, the CDR3 is TGTGCCAGCAGCTTTAGACCGGGAACTCACCGGGAGACCCAGTACTTC.

This clonotype occurred many times. This chain connects TRBV24-1 to TRBJ2-7, with D hard to call. Trimming took off 3 bases at V and 4 bases at J, with 9 bases between the two ends. Germline lookup yields CDR1 KGHDR and CDR2 SFDVKD. This CDR3 is built from 13 residues. The CDR3 loop reads CATSDPGPYEQYF. In DNA, the CDR3 is TGTGCCACCAGTGATCCGGGCCCTTACGAGCAGTACTTC.

There are many counts of this clonotype. The chain couples TRBV7-2 to TRBJ1-4, with a possible D match to TRBD1 (5 bases). Trimming removed 3 bases at V and 12 bases at J, with 14 bases between. The CDR3 runs 13 residues. Germline assignment: CDR1 SGHTA and CDR2 FQGNSA. In DNA form, the CDR3 reads TGTGCCAGCAGCTTTCAGGGTGGAAGGGAACTGTTTTTT. This translates into CASSFQGGRELFF.

This clonotype occurred many times. Germline and junction disagree at one end, which may indicate a read error. The gene calls are TRBV5-5 and TRBJ1-1; TRBD1 agrees at 7 bases. Germline loops: CDR1 SGHKS, CDR2 YYEKEE (reference sequence). The CDR3 has 15 amino acids. This chain's CDR3 is CASSFSGGMNTEAFF. CDR3 nucleotides: TGCGCCAGCAGCTTCTCAGGGGGGATGAACACTGAAGCTTTCTTT.

This clonotype was recorded many times. The rearrangement links TRBV28 to TRBJ2-7; no clear D gene. Germline V gene data show CDR1 as MDHEN and CDR2 as SYDVKM. Trimming pared 2 bases from V and 4 bases from J, leaving 18 bases between. The CDR3 is 16 residues long. CDR3 sequence reads: CASSLVVSGRRYEQYF. The CDR3 DNA follows: TGTGCCAGCAGTTTAGTGGTGTCGGGCAGAAGATACGAGCAGTACTTC.

The chain has TRBV19 and TRBJ1-5; D gene unclear. The germline V and J ends were trimmed by 5 bases and 7 bases, with 15 bases remaining between them. Germline loops: CDR1 LNHDA, CDR2 SQIVND (reference sequence). The CDR3 extends over 14 amino acids. The DNA for the CDR3 is TGTGCCAGTAGTGCCGAGGTGGTGGGACAGCCCCAGCATTTT. Amino acid sequence: CASSAEVVGQPQHF. The complete variable domain, with remaining parts taken from reference TRBV19 and TRBJ1-5, reads DGGITQSPKYLFRKEGQNVTLSCEQNLNHDAMYWYRQDPGQGLRLIYYSQIVNDFQKGDIAEGYSVSREKKESFPLTVTSAQKNPTAFYLCASSAEVVGQPQHFGDGTRLSIL.

This clonotype was seen more than once but under ten times. V usage is TRBV19 and J usage is TRBJ1-2, with TRBD1 identical over 9 bases. In germline, CDR1 is LNHDA, CDR2 SQIVND (reference sequence). V lost 5 bases, J lost 4 bases, and 11 bases stayed unmatched. This CDR3 region has 16 residues. In DNA form, the CDR3 reads TGTGCCAGTAGTCCTCACCGACAGGGGGAGACCTATGGCTACACCTTC. Translation: CASSPHRQGETYGYTF.

This clonotype was seen many times. This rearrangement joins TRBV18 to TRBJ2-3; 7 nucleotides align to TRBD2. The germline gives CDR1 KGHSH, CDR2 LQKENI. After removal of 3 bases from V and 1 base from J, the junction contained 4 bases not matched to a gene. CDR3 size: 15 residues. The CDR3: CASSPVAGGTDTQYF. Written as DNA, the CDR3 is TGTGCCAGCTCACCGGTAGCGGGCGGCACAGATACGCAGTATTTT.

In its sample, this clonotype was seen a few times. This chain connects TRBV4-3 to TRBJ1-2, with 7 bases lining up with TRBD1. The CDR3 is 15 residues long. The ends lost 1 base at V and 4 bases at J; junction bases unmatched: 6. The germline gives CDR1 LGHNA, CDR2 YSLEER. In DNA, the CDR3 is TGCGCCAGCAGCCAAGTGAAGGGACAGACCTATGGCTACACCTTC. This codes for CASSQVKGQTYGYTF.

In its sample, this clonotype was seen many times. The chain recombines TRBV5-1 with TRBJ2-1, with 9 nucleotides matching TRBD2. J was trimmed by 6 bases and V by 5 bases; bases with no gene match: 6. Per germline, CDR1 SGHRS and CDR2 YFSETQ. This CDR3 contains 14 residues. As DNA, the CDR3 is TGCGCCAGCAGGATCGGGACTAGCAGCAATGAGCAGTTCTTC. Translating it yields CASRIGTSSNEQFF. The whole variable domain, remainder taken from reference TRBV5-1 and TRBJ2-1, is KAGVTQTPRYLIKTRGQQVTLSCSPISGHRSVSWYQQTPGQGLQFLFEYFSETQRNKGNFPGRFSGRQFSNSRSEMNVSTLELGDSALYLCASRIGTSSNEQFFGPGTRLTVL.